One T cell receptor (beta chain) is described in this entry. Its specificity is unknown. Distinct nucleotide sequences in the sample also encode this CDR3. PCR was performed using 60 Vbeta and 13 Jbeta primers. The table came from immunoSEQ multiplex PCR; TCRdb's copy has only in-frame clones and leaves some out. The repertoire holds approximately 160,000 clones, with about 73% as singletons. The record originates from a study of cytomegalovirus exposure and HLA in healthy donors. Notes on the study in general: Later on, a genetic analysis was performed. It linked a missense variant in DCLRE1C with V- and J-gene trimming of TCR beta.

Germline CDR1 and CDR2: SGHRS and YFSETQ. Trimming at V came to 2 bases and at J to 0 bases, leaving 2 bases not matched to a gene. The CDR3 consists of 16 residues. This receptor was identified in a woman aged 50 to 65 in good health and CMV-seropositive. The sample taken for sequencing was PBMCs. The chain has TRBV5-1 and TRBJ2-3; 11 bases are a match to TRBD2. CDR3 DNA: TGCGCCAGCAGCTTACTAGCGGGGGTTAGCACAGATACGCAGTATTTT. It codes for CASSLLAGVSTDTQYF.